The 7 T cell receptor beta chains given below trace back to one sample, sequenced in a study of cytomegalovirus exposure and HLA in healthy donors. A multiplex PCR was run with 60 Vbeta primers and 13 Jbeta primers. Assay: immunoSEQ multiplex PCR; the TCRdb copy retains only in-frame clones and omits some. The sample holds roughly 120,000 clones, less than 75% seen once. The source material was PBMCs. The receptors here all came from a woman in her forties in good health and CMV-seronegative.

The chain carries TRBV5-6 and TRBJ1-1, with 7 positions matching TRBD1. Germline loops: CDR1 SGHDT, CDR2 YYEEEE. The CDR3 is 14 residues long. Germline trimming cut 4 bases from V and 1 base from J; bases unmatched to any gene: 4. CDR3 bases: TGTGCCAGCAGCCGGAGGGGGCCGAACACTGAAGCTTTCTTT. Residues: CASSRRGPNTEAFF.

This chain uses TRBV5-4 with TRBJ2-6; 8 positions agree with TRBD1. Germline trimming cut 5 bases from V and 4 bases from J; bases unmatched to any gene: 11. CDR3 length equals 17 residues. Per germline, CDR1 SGHNT and CDR2 YYREEE (reference sequence). The CDR3 loop is CASRPGTGLWGANVLTF. As DNA, the CDR3 is TGTGCCAGCAGACCCGGGACAGGCCTGTGGGGGGCCAACGTCCTGACTTTC.

V usage is TRBV6-5 and J usage is TRBJ2-5; D call uncertain. The germline V and J ends were trimmed by 6 bases and 1 base, with 9 bases remaining between them. Germline V CDR1 and CDR2: MNHEY, SVGAGI. The CDR3 is 13 amino acids. This chain's CDR3 is CASSSQIQETQYF. In nucleotides, the CDR3 is TGTGCCAGCAGCTCACAGATCCAAGAGACCCAGTACTTC.

This clone occurred once. This chain connects TRBV7-8 to TRBJ2-7, with D possibly being TRBD2 (6 bases). Trimming took off 7 bases at V and 7 bases at J, with 17 bases between the two ends. Germline V CDR1 and CDR2: SGHVS, FQNEAQ. The CDR3 contains 13 residues. CDR3 sequence: CASTRGGITEQYF. In DNA form, the CDR3 reads TGTGCCAGCACTAGGGGCGGGATAACTGAGCAGTACTTC.

This clone occurred once. This chain links TRBV11-2 with TRBJ1-5, with no clear D. The V gene's germline CDR1 is SGHAT and CDR2 FQNNGV. CDR3 size: 13 residues. V dropped 3 bases and J dropped 0 bases, with 3 bases sitting between them. CDR3 DNA sequence: TGTGCCAGCAGCTTTCATAGCAATCAGCCCCAGCATTTT. As protein: CASSFHSNQPQHF.

There are a few counts of this clone. The chain uses TRBV29-1 and TRBJ2-5; D unclear. Trimming removed 5 bases from V and 0 bases from J, with 7 bases in between. The CDR3 contains 12 residues. Germline V gives CDR1 SQVTM, CDR2 ANQGSEA. In nucleotides, the CDR3 is TGCAGCGTTACACAGAACCAAGAGACCCAGTACTTC. Amino acids: CSVTQNQETQYF. The whole variable domain, remainder taken from reference TRBV29-1 and TRBJ2-5, is SAVISQKPSRDICQRGTSLTIQCQVDSQVTMMFWYRQQPGQSLTLIATANQGSEATYESGFVIDKFPISRPNLTFSTLTVSNMSPEDSSIYLCSVTQNQETQYFGPGTRLLVL.

V and J are TRBV7-3 and TRBJ2-2, with D possibly TRBD2 on 5 matching bases. The V and J ends lost 0 bases and 5 bases respectively, with 13 bases between them. Germline V CDR1 and CDR2: SGHTA, FQGTGA. This CDR3 has 16 residues. The CDR3 reads CASSLTWRHGTGELFF. The CDR3, as DNA: TGTGCCAGCAGCTTAACTTGGAGGCACGGGACCGGGGAGCTGTTTTTT.